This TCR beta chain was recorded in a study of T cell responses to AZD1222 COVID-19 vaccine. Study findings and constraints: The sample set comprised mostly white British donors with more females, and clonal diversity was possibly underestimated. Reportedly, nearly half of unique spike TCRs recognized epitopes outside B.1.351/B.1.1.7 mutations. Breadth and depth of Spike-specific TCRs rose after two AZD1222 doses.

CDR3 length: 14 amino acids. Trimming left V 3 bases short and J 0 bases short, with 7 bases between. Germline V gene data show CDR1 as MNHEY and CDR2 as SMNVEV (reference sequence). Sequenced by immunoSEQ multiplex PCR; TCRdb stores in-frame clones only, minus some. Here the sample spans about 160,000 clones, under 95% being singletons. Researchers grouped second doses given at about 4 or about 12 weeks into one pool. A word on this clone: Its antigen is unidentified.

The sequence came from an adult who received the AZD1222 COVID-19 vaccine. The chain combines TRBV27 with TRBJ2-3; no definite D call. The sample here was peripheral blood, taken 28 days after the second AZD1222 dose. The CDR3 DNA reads TGTGCCAGCAGTTTGAGGCCCAGCACAGATACGCAGTATTTT. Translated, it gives CASSLRPSTDTQYF.